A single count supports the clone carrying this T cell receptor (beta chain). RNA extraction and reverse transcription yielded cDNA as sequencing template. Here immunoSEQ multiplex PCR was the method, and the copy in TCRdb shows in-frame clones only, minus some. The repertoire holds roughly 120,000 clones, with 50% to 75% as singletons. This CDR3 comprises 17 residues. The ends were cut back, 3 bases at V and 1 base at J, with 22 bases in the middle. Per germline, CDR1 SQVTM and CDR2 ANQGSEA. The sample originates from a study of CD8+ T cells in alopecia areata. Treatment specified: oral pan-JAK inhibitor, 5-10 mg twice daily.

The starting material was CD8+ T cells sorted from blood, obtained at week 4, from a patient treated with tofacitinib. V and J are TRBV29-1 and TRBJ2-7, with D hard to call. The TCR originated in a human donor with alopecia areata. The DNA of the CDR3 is TGCAGCGTTGATAATCCCGTGGGCAGTTCGCCTTCCTACGAGCAGTACTTC. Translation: CSVDNPVGSSPSYEQYF.